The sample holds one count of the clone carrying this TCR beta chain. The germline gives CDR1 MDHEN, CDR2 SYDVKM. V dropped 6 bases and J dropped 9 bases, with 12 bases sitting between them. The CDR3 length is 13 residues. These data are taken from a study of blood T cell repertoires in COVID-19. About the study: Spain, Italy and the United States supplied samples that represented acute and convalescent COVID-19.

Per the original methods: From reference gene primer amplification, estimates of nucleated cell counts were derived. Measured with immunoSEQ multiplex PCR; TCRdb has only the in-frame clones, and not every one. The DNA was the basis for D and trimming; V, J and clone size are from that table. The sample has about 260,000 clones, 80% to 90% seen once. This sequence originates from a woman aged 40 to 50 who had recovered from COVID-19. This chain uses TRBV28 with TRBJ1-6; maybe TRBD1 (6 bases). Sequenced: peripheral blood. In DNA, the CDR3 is TGTGCCAGCAGAGGACAGCTGCTTTCACCCCTCCACTTT. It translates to CASRGQLLSPLHF.